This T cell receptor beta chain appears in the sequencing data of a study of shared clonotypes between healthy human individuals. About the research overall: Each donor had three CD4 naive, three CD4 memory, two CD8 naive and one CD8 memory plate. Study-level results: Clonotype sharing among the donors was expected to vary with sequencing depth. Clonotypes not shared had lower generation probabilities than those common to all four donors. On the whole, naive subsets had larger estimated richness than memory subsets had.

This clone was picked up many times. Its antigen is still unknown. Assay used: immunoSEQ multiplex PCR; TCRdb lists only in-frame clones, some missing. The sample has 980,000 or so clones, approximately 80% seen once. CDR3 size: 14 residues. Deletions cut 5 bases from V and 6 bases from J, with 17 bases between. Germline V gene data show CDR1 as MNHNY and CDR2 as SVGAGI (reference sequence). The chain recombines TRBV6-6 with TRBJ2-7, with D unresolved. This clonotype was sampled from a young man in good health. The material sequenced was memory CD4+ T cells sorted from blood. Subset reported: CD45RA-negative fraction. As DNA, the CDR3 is TGTGCCAGCAGTCCCCGACTGGAGCTGGGCGAGCAGTACTTC. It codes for CASSPRLELGEQYF.